This note documents a single T cell receptor (beta chain) sequence. Its antigen is unknown. This sample is drawn from a study of PD-L1 blockade in urothelial cancer. Study-level background: Male patients with bladder-origin urothelial cancer numbered about 85% of the 29. At 3 weeks (second dose) and 6 weeks after starting treatment, blood was analyzed. Broader study findings: In blood at 3 weeks, tumor-associated clones expanded more among patients with durable benefit.

The table came from immunoSEQ multiplex PCR; TCRdb's copy has only in-frame clones and leaves some out. The sample contains 29,000 or so clones, 79% of which appear only once. Time point given: peripheral blood 6 weeks after treatment start. CDR1 is SGHVS and CDR2 is FNYEAQ in the germline V gene. This CDR3 has 14 amino acids. V gave up 5 bases and J gave up 9 bases; unmatched junction bases: 11. This sequence joins TRBV7-6 and TRBJ2-3, with 7 nucleotides matching TRBD1. This TCR was recovered from a man between 70 and 80 years old with urothelial cancer. The sample in question was PBMCs, obtained around atezolizumab (anti-PD-L1) treatment. Here the CDR3 reads CASSAQGDGETQYF. In nucleotides, the CDR3 is TGTGCCAGCAGCGCCCAGGGGGATGGGGAAACGCAGTATTTT.